Listed below are T cell receptor beta chains from one sample, sequenced in a study of lymphopenia after photon versus proton radiotherapy. Sequenced by immunoSEQ multiplex PCR; TCRdb stores in-frame clones only, minus some. The sample lists about 50,000 clones, 92% occurring once. Sequenced material: peripheral blood, taken from a patient treated with photon-based radiotherapy. These receptors were taken from a woman aged 40 to 55 with cholangiocarcinoma. CDR3s include the opening cysteine and the closing phenylalanine or tryptophan. The D gene is left open where the match is weak. Only some rows state a clone size, as once, few, many or a class for expanded clones.

TRBJ1-1 15 . . TRBV10-1 CASSDVLGQNTEAFF TGCGCCAGCAGCGACGTTCTAGGGCAGAACACTGAAGCTTTCTTT
TRBJ2-1 15 . . TRBV6-1 CATPTGDRRVDEQFF TGTGCCACCCCGACCGGGGACCGTCGTGTGGATGAGCAGTTCTTC
TRBJ2-2 15 . TRBD1 TRBV5-3 CARSPRQGDTGELFF TGTGCCAGAAGCCCTCGACAGGGGGACACCGGGGAGCTGTTTTTT
TRBJ2-7 12 few . TRBV30 CAWSARGVEQYF TGTGCCTGGAGTGCTAGGGGGGTCGAGCAGTACTTC
TRBJ1-1 18 . . TRBV7-3 CASSLTTGGAFTNTEAFF TGTGCCAGCAGCTTAACGACGGGTGGGGCCTTTACGAACACTGAAGCTTTCTTT
TRBJ1-1 12 . . TRBV29-1 CSVGSANTEAFF TGCAGCGTGGGATCCGCGAACACTGAAGCTTTCTTT
TRBJ1-2 15 . TRBD1 TRBV7-8 CASSFSTGQGYGYTF TGTGCCAGCAGCTTTAGTACGGGACAGGGGTATGGCTACACCTTC
TRBJ2-1 15 . TRBD2 TRBV30 CAWTGRGGLSDEQFF TGTGCCTGGACAGGGCGGGGGGGCCTTTCCGATGAGCAGTTCTTC
TRBJ2-7 15 . TRBD1 TRBV11-2 CASSQSRTGSYEQYF TGTGCCAGCAGCCAATCTAGGACAGGGTCCTACGAGCAGTACTTC
TRBJ2-1 19 once TRBD2 TRBV28 CASSPLGTSGVSSYNEQFF TGTGCCAGCAGCCCGCTCGGGACTAGCGGGGTGAGCTCCTACAATGAGCAGTTCTTC
TRBJ2-7 14 . TRBD1 TRBV9 CASSVSTGYYEQYF TGTGCCAGCAGCGTGTCGACAGGGTACTACGAGCAGTACTTC
TRBJ1-1 15 few . TRBV6-5 CASSYPGATNTEAFF TGTGCCAGCAGTTATCCAGGGGCCACGAACACTGAAGCTTTCTTT
TRBJ1-2 14 . . TRBV30 CAWSVGERSYGYTF TGTGCCTGGAGTGTAGGGGAGAGGAGCTATGGCTACACCTTC
TRBJ1-2 9 . . TRBV2 CASSTPYTF TGTGCCAGCAGTACCCCCTACACCTTC
TRBJ2-7 13 . . TRBV27 CASRMTSSYEQYF TGTGCCAGCAGAATGACGAGCTCCTACGAGCAGTACTTC
TRBJ2-1 12 . . TRBV30 CAWGSRYNEQFF TGTGCCTGGGGAAGCCGTTACAATGAGCAGTTCTTC
TRBJ1-2 14 . TRBD1 TRBV7-9 CASSPRQGLYGYTF TGTGCCAGCAGCCCTAGACAGGGGCTCTATGGCTACACCTTC
TRBJ1-1 13 . . TRBV30 CAWSVQGNTEAFF TGTGCCTGGAGTGTACAGGGGAACACTGAAGCTTTCTTT